This T cell receptor (beta chain) stems from a study of CD8+ T cells in alopecia areata. Treatment indicated: oral pan-JAK inhibitor, 5-10 mg twice daily. Isolated RNA was reverse transcribed into cDNA used as the sequencing template. Libraries were prepared by immunoSEQ multiplex PCR; TCRdb keeps only in-frame clonotypes and omits some of them. Of some 220,000 clones listed, less than 75% are singletons. Within the sample, this clone is medium-sized. The CDR3 totals 15 residues. In germline, CDR1 is SGHVS, CDR2 FQNEAQ. Trimming pared 1 base from V and 5 bases from J, leaving 13 bases between. The chain links TRBV7-8 to TRBJ2-3; D may be TRBD2 (5 bases). This specimen was CD4+ T cells sorted from blood, taken at week 4, from a patient treated with tofacitinib. This TCR derives from a human donor with alopecia areata. This chain's CDR3 is CASSLVSGNGDTQYF. CDR3 in DNA: TGTGCCAGCAGCTTAGTTTCGGGGAATGGAGATACGCAGTATTTT.